Listed here are 13 T cell receptor beta chains from one sample, sequenced in a study of T and B cells in COVID-19 patients. Each TRB amplification used about 250-550 ng of genomic DNA from blood. Multiplex PCR with BIOMED2 TRB-A/B primer pools amplified TRB rearrangements. In TCRdb, the multiplex PCR reads were re-called with MiXCR into one record per CDR3 protein. The data hold roughly 23,000 distinct CDR3 sequences, with around 30% observed a single time. Input material: blood. All receptors come from a human donor who had recovered from COVID-19.

This clonotype is medium-sized (0.01 to 0.1%) by share. The chain has TRBV30 and TRBJ2-7, with D perhaps TRBD1 (7 bases). The V and J ends lost 8 bases and 7 bases respectively, with 15 bases between them. CDR1 and CDR2 (germline): GTSNPN, SVGIG (reference sequence). This CDR3 region has 11 residues. CDR3 residues: CAGGTAWEQYF. In DNA form, the CDR3 reads TGTGCCGGAGGGACAGCCTGGGAGCAGTACTTC. The full variable domain, with the rest looked up from reference TRBV30 and TRBJ2-7, is SQTIHQWPATLVQPVGSPLSLECTVEGTSNPNLYWYRQAAGRGLQLLFYSVGIGQISSEVPQNLSASRPQDRQFILSSKKLLLSDSGFYLCAGGTAWEQYFGPGTRLTVT.

This clonotype is medium-sized in the sample. J is TRBJ2-1 and V is TRBV19; 7 nucleotides match TRBD2. The V and J ends lost 4 bases and 7 bases, in that order; junction bases with no gene match: 7. The CDR3 contains 14 residues. Looked up from germline, CDR1 is LNHDA and CDR2 is SQIVND (reference sequence). CDR3 in DNA: TGTGCCAGTAGTACCAAGGGAGGGTGGAATGAGCAGTTCTTC. Protein product: CASSTKGGWNEQFF.

This clonotype occurred many times. The V gene is TRBV19, the J gene TRBJ2-7; 9 bases line up with TRBD2. The junction had 5 bases not matched to a gene; V was cut back by 5 bases and J by 0 bases. Germline CDR1 and CDR2: LNHDA and SQIVND (reference sequence). CDR3 length equals 15 residues. The CDR3: CASSRTSESSYEQYF. Here the CDR3 DNA reads TGTGCCAGTAGTCGGACTAGCGAGAGCTCCTACGAGCAGTACTTC.

The gene calls are TRBV27 and TRBJ1-5, with D tentatively TRBD1 (5 bases). V gave up 6 bases and J gave up 7 bases, with 19 bases separating them. CDR3 length equals 15 residues. Germline CDR1 reads MNHEY; CDR2 reads SMNVEV (reference sequence). CDR3 in DNA: TGTGCCAGCAGCGTATGGGGGGAGCCCCTGCAGCCCCAGCATTTT. Its protein product is CASSVWGEPLQPQHF.

This clonotype was counted a single time. The V gene is TRBV5-1, the J gene TRBJ2-2; no definite D call. V was trimmed by 1 base and J by 2 bases, leaving 9 bases between them. The germline V gene encodes CDR1 SGHRS and CDR2 YFSETQ. CDR3 length: 15 amino acids. CDR3 coding DNA: TGCGCCAGCAGCTTGTCTGGGGTCAACACCGGGGAGCTGTTTTTT. Its protein is CASSLSGVNTGELFF.

The rearrangement joins TRBV12-3 or TRBV12-4 to TRBJ2-7, with D possibly matching TRBD2 (5 bases). Trimming shortened V by 1 base and J by 0 bases, and 7 bases separated the two germline ends. The CDR3 has 14 amino acids. The CDR3 protein is CASSLVRVSYEQYF. In nucleotides, the CDR3 is TGTGCCAGCAGTTTAGTGAGGGTCTCCTACGAGCAGTACTTC.

The sample holds many counts of this clonotype. The chain uses TRBV18 and TRBJ2-2; TRBD2 aligns across 9 bases. V trimming: 4 bases; J trimming: 6 bases; junction bases outside the gene matches: 6. In germline, CDR1 is KGHSH, CDR2 LQKENI. The CDR3 sequence is 15 residues long. CDR3 nucleotides: TGTGCCAGCTCACTTCGGACTAGCGCGGCCGGGGAGCTGTTTTTT. Its protein is CASSLRTSAAGELFF.

The V call is TRBV6-4, the J call TRBJ2-2; possible D gene TRBD1, 6 bases. The CDR3 extends over 15 amino acids. The V gene's germline CDR1 is MRHNA and CDR2 SNTAGT. V was shortened by 0 bases and J by 6 bases, with 11 bases between the two germline ends. CDR3 bases: TGTGCCAGCAGTGACTCGTCAGCAGGGGCCGGGGAGCTGTTTTTT. This translates into CASSDSSAGAGELFF.

This clonotype was seen more than once but under ten times. The V gene is TRBV6-5, the J gene TRBJ1-2; D is unresolved. The CDR3 totals 14 residues. V gave up 0 bases and J gave up 4 bases, with 9 bases separating them. CDR1 and CDR2 from the germline V gene are MNHEY and SVGAGI. This chain's CDR3 is CASSYSTIPYGYTF. CDR3 sequence (DNA): TGTGCCAGCAGTTACTCGACGATCCCCTATGGCTACACCTTC.

V is TRBV12-3 or TRBV12-4 and J is TRBJ2-1; D is possibly TRBD1 (5 bases). The V end lost 4 bases, the J end lost 4 bases, and 14 bases lay between the germline ends. This CDR3 is built from 15 residues. CDR3 in DNA: TGTGCCAGCAGTTCAGGGCGGTTACTGTACAATGAGCAGTTCTTC. It codes for CASSSGRLLYNEQFF.

This clonotype was seen more than once but under ten times. This chain links TRBV19 with TRBJ2-1, with 7 bases fitting TRBD2. V lost 11 bases and J lost 6; bases outside the gene matches: 13. CDR1 and CDR2 (germline): LNHDA, SQIVND (reference sequence). This CDR3 is 14 amino acids long. This chain's CDR3 is CAPRRASGANEQFF. The CDR3, as DNA: TGTGCCCCCAGGCGGGCTAGCGGAGCCAATGAGCAGTTCTTC.

This sequence joins TRBV7-9 and TRBJ1-1, with D tentatively TRBD1 (6 bases). Germline V gives CDR1 SEHNR, CDR2 FQNEAQ (reference sequence). With 5 bases removed from V and 1 base from J, the gap between germline ends came to 11 bases. There are 14 residues in the CDR3. CDR3 nucleotides: TGTGCCAGCAGCCCACAGGGAGAGAACACTGAAGCTTTCTTT. As protein: CASSPQGENTEAFF.

This clonotype has only a few counts. The V and J genes are TRBV5-4 and TRBJ2-7; D remains unclear. V shed 6 bases and J shed 2 bases, with 12 bases lying between them. Germline CDR1 and CDR2: SGHNT and YYREEE (reference sequence). CDR3 length: 13 residues. CDR3: CASNGDTTYEQYF. CDR3 bases: TGTGCCAGCAACGGAGACACTACCTACGAGCAGTACTTC.